Below, one T cell receptor (beta chain) is given with its context. In TCRdb, the 5' RACE reads were re-called with MiXCR into one record per CDR3 protein. This table has 250,000 to 300,000 distinct CDR3 sequences, about 5.2% appearing once. The data are from a study of T cells after yellow fever vaccination. In the study overall: SMART-Seq v4 Ultra Low Input served to prepare low-cell-number fractions.

This clonotype was sampled from a man younger than 30 who received the YFV17D yellow fever vaccine. The sequenced sample was CD4+ T cells sorted from PBMCs, obtained on the day of the yellow fever booster vaccination.

DNA for the CDR3: TGTGCCAGCAGCGTAGCTACTTACAATGAGCAGTTCTTC. Translating it yields CASSVATYNEQFF. The chain uses TRBV9 and TRBJ2-1; D not certain. Germline V gene sequence: CDR1 SGDLS, CDR2 YYNGEE. CDR3 length: 13 residues. Trimming stripped 0 bases from V and 4 bases from J, with 5 bases between.